The clone carrying this TCR beta chain was seen only a few times. The antigen remains unidentified. The sample comes from a study of response to subunit inactivated influenza vaccine. Study-wide findings and caveats: Authors suggested few new T cells are recruited by each seasonal influenza vaccination.

MiXCR was run by TCRdb on the RT-PCR reads, yielding one entry per CDR3 protein. The sample has roughly 760,000 distinct CDR3 sequences, over 20% seen once. The clonotype comes from a man aged 45-65 years who received an inactivated influenza vaccine. The source was PBMCs from blood, collected approximately 5 days after vaccination.

CDR3 in amino acids: CASSLIPGQAQHF. The DNA for the CDR3 is TGTGCCAGCAGCTTAATCCCCGGACAGGCCCAGCATTTT. The chain joins TRBV7-2 to TRBJ1-5, with 7 bases lining up with TRBD1. The CDR3 totals 13 residues. From germline, CDR1 is SGHTA and CDR2 FQGNSA. V lost 2 bases and J lost 11; bases outside the gene matches: 6.